This TCR beta chain was captured in a study of blood T cell repertoires in COVID-19. Germline CDR1 and CDR2: LNHDA and SQIVND (reference sequence). The CDR3 runs 12 residues. The V end was cut by 9 bases, the J end by 7 bases, with 15 bases between. Original methodology: Nucleated cell number was recorded as an estimate derived from reference gene primer amplification. Sequencing used immunoSEQ multiplex PCR; TCRdb keeps in-frame clones, though not all of them. The DNA gave D and trimming, while V, J and clone size come from that table. The sample lists approximately 200,000 clones; 70% to 80% were seen once.

This TCR derives from a woman aged 35 to 49 with COVID-19, enrolled during active disease. The chain joins TRBV19 to TRBJ1-2; possible D gene TRBD1, 6 bases. The sequenced sample was peripheral blood. In nucleotides, the CDR3 is TGTGCCAGCTCCCCCGACAGGACTGGCTACACCTTC. Amino acids: CASSPDRTGYTF.